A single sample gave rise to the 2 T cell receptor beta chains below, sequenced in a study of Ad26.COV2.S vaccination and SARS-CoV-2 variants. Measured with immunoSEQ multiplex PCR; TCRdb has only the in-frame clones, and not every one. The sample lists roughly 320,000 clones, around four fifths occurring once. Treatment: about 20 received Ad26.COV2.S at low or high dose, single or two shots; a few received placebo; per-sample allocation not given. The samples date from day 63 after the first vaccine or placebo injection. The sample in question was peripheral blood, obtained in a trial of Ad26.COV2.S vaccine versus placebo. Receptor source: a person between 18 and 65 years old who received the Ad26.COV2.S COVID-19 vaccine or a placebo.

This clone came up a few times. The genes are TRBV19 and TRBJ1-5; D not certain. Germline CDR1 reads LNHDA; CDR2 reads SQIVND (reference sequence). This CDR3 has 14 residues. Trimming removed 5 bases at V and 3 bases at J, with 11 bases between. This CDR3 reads CASSQRVYNQPQHF. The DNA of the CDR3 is TGTGCCAGTAGTCAGCGGGTCTACAATCAGCCCCAGCATTTT.

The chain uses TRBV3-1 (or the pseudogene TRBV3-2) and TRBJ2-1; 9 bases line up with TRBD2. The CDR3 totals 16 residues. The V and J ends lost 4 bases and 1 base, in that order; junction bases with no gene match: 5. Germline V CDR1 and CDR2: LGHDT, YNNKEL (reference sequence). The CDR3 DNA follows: TGTGCCAGCAGCCTCCTTCTAGCGGGATCCTACAATGAGCAGTTCTTC. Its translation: CASSLLLAGSYNEQFF.